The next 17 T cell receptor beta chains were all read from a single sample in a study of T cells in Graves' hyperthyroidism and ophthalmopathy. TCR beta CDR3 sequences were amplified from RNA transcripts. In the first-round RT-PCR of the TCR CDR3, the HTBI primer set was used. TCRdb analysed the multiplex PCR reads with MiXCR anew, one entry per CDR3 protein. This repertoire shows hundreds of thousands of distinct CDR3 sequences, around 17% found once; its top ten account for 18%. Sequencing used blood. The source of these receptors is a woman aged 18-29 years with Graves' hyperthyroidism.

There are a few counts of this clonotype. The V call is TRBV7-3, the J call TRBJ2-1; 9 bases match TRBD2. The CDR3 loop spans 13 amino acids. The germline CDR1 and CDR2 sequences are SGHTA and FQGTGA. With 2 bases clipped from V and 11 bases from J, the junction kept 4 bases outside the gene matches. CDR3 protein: CASSLLAGPQQFF. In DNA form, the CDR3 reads TGTGCCAGCAGCTTACTAGCGGGGCCCCAGCAGTTCTTC.

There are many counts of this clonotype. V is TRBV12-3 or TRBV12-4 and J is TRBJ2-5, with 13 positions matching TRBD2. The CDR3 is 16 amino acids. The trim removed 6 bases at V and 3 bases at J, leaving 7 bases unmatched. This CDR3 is CASSRRTSGSKETQYF. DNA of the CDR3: TGTGCCAGCAGCCGGCGGACTAGCGGGAGTAAAGAGACCCAGTACTTC.

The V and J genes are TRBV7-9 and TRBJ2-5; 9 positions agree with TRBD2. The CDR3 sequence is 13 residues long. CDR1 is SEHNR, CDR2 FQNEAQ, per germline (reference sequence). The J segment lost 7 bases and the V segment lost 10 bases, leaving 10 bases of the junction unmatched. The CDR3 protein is CATLPAGGGTQYF. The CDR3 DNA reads TGTGCCACCCTCCCGGCGGGGGGGGGGACCCAGTACTTC.

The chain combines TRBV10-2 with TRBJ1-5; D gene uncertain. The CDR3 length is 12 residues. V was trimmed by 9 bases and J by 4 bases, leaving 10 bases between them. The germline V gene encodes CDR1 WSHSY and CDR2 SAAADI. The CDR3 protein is CASCGWNQPQHF. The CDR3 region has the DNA TGCGCCAGTTGTGGGTGGAATCAGCCCCAGCATTTT.

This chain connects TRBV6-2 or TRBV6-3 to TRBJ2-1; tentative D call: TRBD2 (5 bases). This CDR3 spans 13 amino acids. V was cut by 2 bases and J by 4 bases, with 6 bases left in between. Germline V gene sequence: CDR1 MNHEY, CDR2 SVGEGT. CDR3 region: CASSYEGYNEQFF. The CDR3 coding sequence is TGTGCCAGCAGTTACGAGGGATACAATGAGCAGTTCTTC.

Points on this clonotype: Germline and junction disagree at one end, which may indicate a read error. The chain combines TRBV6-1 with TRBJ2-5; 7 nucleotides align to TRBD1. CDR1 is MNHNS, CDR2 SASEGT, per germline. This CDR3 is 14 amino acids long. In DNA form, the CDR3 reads TGCGCCGGCAGTGATTGGACAGGACAAGAGACCCAGTACTTC. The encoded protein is CAGSDWTGQETQYF.

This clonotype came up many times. CDR3 amino acids: CASSQVTTKASTDTQYF. In DNA, the CDR3 is TGCGCCAGCAGCCAAGTTACGACGAAGGCTAGCACAGATACGCAGTATTTT. The chain links TRBV4-1 to TRBJ2-3; D is undetermined. This CDR3 is 17 amino acids long. V lost 1 base, J lost 0 bases, and 14 bases lay in between. Germline loops: CDR1 MGHRA, CDR2 YSYEKL.

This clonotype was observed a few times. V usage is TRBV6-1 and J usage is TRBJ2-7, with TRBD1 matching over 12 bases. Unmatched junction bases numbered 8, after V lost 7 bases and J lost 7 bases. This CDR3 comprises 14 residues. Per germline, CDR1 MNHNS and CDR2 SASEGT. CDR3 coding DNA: TGTGCCAGCAATCCGGGACAGGGGGCCCCGGAGCAGTACTTC. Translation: CASNPGQGAPEQYF.

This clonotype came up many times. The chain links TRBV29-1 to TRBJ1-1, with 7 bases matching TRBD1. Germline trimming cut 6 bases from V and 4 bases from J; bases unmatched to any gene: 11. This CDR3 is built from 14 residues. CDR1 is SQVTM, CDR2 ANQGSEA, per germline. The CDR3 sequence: CSVPQTGAGTEAFF. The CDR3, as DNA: TGCAGCGTCCCTCAAACAGGGGCGGGCACTGAAGCTTTCTTT.

CDR3 region: CASSLRQLTNTGELFF. The CDR3 region has the DNA TGTGCCAGCAGTTTACGACAGCTCACGAACACCGGGGAGCTGTTTTTT. V and J are TRBV12-3 or TRBV12-4 and TRBJ2-2; D might be TRBD1 (5 bases). The CDR3 runs 16 residues. V lost 2 bases to trimming and J lost 0 bases, with 10 bases between them.

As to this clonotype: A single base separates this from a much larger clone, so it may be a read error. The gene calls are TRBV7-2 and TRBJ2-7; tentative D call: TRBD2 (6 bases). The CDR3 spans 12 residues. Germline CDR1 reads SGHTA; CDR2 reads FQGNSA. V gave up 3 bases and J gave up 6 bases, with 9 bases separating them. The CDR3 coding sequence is TGTGCCAGCAGCTTTCGGGACTCCGAGCAGTACTTC. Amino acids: CASSFRDSEQYF.

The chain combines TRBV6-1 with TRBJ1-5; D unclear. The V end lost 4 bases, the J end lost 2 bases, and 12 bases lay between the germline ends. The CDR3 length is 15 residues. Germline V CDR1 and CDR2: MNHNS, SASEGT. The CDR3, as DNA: TGTGCCAGCAGTGGTAGACCGACCGGCAATCAGCCCCAGCATTTT. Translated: CASSGRPTGNQPQHF.

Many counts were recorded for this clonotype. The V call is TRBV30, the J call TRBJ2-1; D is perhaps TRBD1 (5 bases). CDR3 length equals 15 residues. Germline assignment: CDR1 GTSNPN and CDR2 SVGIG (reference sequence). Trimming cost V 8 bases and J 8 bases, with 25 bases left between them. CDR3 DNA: TGTGCCGGAAACACCGCGAGGATAGGGGATTATGAGCAGTTCTTC. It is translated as CAGNTARIGDYEQFF.

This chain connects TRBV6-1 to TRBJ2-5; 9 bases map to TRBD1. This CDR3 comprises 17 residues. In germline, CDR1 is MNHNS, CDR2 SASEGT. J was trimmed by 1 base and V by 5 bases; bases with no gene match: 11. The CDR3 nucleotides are TGTGCCAGCAGTTTGCTTGGACAGGGGCCGATCCAAGAGACCCAGTACTTC. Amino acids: CASSLLGQGPIQETQYF.

CDR3: CASSYSRETYEQYF. The CDR3 DNA follows: TGTGCCAGCAGTTACTCGAGGGAAACCTACGAGCAGTACTTC. J is TRBJ2-7 and V is TRBV6-2 or TRBV6-3; D may be TRBD2 (5 bases). Trimming took off 0 bases at V and 2 bases at J, with 8 bases between the two ends. CDR1 and CDR2 from the germline V gene are MNHEY and SVGEGT. This CDR3 has 14 amino acids.

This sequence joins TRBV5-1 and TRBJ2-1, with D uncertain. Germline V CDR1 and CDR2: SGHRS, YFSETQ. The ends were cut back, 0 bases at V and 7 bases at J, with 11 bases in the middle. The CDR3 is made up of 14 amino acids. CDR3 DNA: TGCGCCAGCAGCTTGGAGGTCTGGGATAATGAGCAGTTCTTC. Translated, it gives CASSLEVWDNEQFF. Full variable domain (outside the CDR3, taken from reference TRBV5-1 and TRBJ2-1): KAGVTQTPRYLIKTRGQQVTLSCSPISGHRSVSWYQQTPGQGLQFLFEYFSETQRNKGNFPGRFSGRQFSNSRSEMNVSTLELGDSALYLCASSLEVWDNEQFFGPGTRLTVL.

CDR3 nucleotides: TGTGCCAGCACCAAGGGTGGACGGGGTTCCTACAATGAGCAGTTCTTC. Translating gives CASTKGGRGSYNEQFF. This chain joins TRBV27 and TRBJ2-1, with D perhaps matching TRBD2 (5 bases). Trimming cost V 7 bases and J 1 base, with 17 bases left between them. This CDR3 is 16 amino acids long. The germline V gene has CDR1 MNHEY and CDR2 SMNVEV (reference sequence).